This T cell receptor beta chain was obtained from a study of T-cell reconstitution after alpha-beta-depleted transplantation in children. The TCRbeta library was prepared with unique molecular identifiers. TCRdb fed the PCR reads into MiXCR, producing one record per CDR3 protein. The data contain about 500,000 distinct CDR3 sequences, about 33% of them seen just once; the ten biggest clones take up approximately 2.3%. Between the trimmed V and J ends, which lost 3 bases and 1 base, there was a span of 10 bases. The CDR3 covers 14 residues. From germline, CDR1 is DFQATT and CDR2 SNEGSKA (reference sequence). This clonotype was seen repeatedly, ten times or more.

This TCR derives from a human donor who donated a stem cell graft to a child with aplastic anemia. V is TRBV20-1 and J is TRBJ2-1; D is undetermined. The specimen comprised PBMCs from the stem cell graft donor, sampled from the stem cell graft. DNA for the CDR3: TGCAGTGCTAGCCCGCCAGGATCCTACAATGAGCAGTTCTTC. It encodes CSASPPGSYNEQFF.